The 20 T cell receptor beta chains presented below share a single source sample, sequenced in a study of neurological immune-mediated disorders. TCRdb used MiXCR to reprocess the 5' RACE reads, holding one entry per CDR3 protein. This sample has tens of thousands of distinct CDR3 sequences, with more than 8.5% found just once. Time point described: longitudinal time-point 1 (baseline). The sequenced sample consisted of PBMCs. The receptors come from a middle-aged woman in good health.

This clonotype was observed many times. This sequence joins TRBV5-1 and TRBJ1-1, with D possibly matching TRBD1 (6 bases). The CDR3 is 15 amino acids. The germline CDR1 and CDR2 sequences are SGHRS and YFSETQ. V was trimmed by 7 bases and J by 1 base, leaving 17 bases between them. In DNA, the CDR3 is TGCGCCAGCCAGCCTCGGGGGGGCGAGAACACTGAAGCTTTCTTT. As protein: CASQPRGGENTEAFF. The full variable domain, completed using reference TRBV5-1 and TRBJ1-1, is KAGVTQTPRYLIKTRGQQVTLSCSPISGHRSVSWYQQTPGQGLQFLFEYFSETQRNKGNFPGRFSGRQFSNSRSEMNVSTLELGDSALYLCASQPRGGENTEAFFGQGTRLTVV.

There are many counts of this clonotype. The chain recombines TRBV5-1 with TRBJ1-1; unclear D gene. The CDR3 is 14 amino acids. Between the trimmed V and J ends, which lost 1 base and 4 bases, there was a span of 11 bases. Looked up from germline, CDR1 is SGHRS and CDR2 is YFSETQ. The CDR3 DNA follows: TGCGCCAGCAGCTTGACCGGGTTCAGCACTGAAGCTTTCTTT. It specifies CASSLTGFSTEAFF.

In this sample, this clonotype turned up many times. The rearrangement joins TRBV7-2 to TRBJ1-2, with TRBD1 matching 11 bases. Germline CDR1 and CDR2: SGHTA and FQGNSA. This CDR3 is 16 amino acids long. The V gene end was trimmed by 1 base and the J gene end by 4 bases; junction bases not matched to a gene: 5. CDR3 sequence (DNA): TGTGCCAGCAGCTTAGAGGGACAGGGGGGAATCTATGGCTACACCTTC. This codes for CASSLEGQGGIYGYTF.

This clonotype was detected many times. Here the CDR3 DNA reads TGTGCCAGCAGAACCTCGACAGGGTCCAGCACCTACAATGAGCAGTTCTTC. Protein sequence: CASRTSTGSSTYNEQFF. V gene TRBV6-2 or TRBV6-3 combines with J gene TRBJ2-1, with 7 bases matching TRBD1. Germline lookup yields CDR1 MNHEY and CDR2 SVGEGT. Losses at the gene ends were 6 bases for V and 2 bases for J; bases not matched to a gene: 13. The CDR3 consists of 17 residues.

This clonotype has ten or more counts. This chain joins TRBV7-9 and TRBJ1-1; D is ambiguous. CDR3 size: 14 residues. V was pared by 4 bases and J by 1 base, with 10 bases between. Germline CDR1 reads SEHNR; CDR2 reads FQNEAQ (reference sequence). The CDR3 loop reads CASSSGGPNTEAFF. The CDR3 DNA reads TGTGCCAGCAGCTCGGGAGGCCCGAACACTGAAGCTTTCTTT.

The genes are TRBV20-1 and TRBJ2-7; 7 nucleotides line up with TRBD1. Germline assignment: CDR1 DFQATT and CDR2 SNEGSKA (reference sequence). This CDR3 is 15 amino acids long. V gave up 0 bases and J gave up 4 bases; unmatched junction bases: 9. CDR3 sequence: CSAREVQGNPYEQYF. CDR3 coding DNA: TGCAGTGCTAGAGAGGTACAGGGGAATCCTTACGAGCAGTACTTC.

This clonotype was found many times. V gene TRBV4-3 combines with J gene TRBJ1-2, with D perhaps matching TRBD1 (6 bases). CDR1 and CDR2 from the germline V gene are LGHNA and YSLEER. The CDR3 totals 14 residues. The ends were cut back, 4 bases at V and 3 bases at J, with 12 bases in the middle. The CDR3 loop reads CASSPQTGYYGYTF. The DNA for the CDR3 is TGCGCCAGCAGCCCACAGACAGGATACTATGGCTACACCTTC.

This clonotype was recorded at least ten times. The CDR3 DNA reads as TGCGCCAGCAGCCCAACGACAGCCTCCCCCTACGAGCAGTACTTC. It is translated as CASSPTTASPYEQYF. The gene calls are TRBV4-1 and TRBJ2-7; a possible D gene is TRBD1 (5 bases). From germline, CDR1 is MGHRA and CDR2 YSYEKL. The CDR3 has 15 amino acids. V lost 4 bases and J lost 2, with 15 bases in between.

The V and J genes are TRBV20-1 and TRBJ2-5, with 9 positions matching TRBD2. Germline trimming cut 0 bases from V and 5 bases from J; bases unmatched to any gene: 10. The CDR3 has 16 amino acids. Germline-derived CDR1 and CDR2 are DFQATT and SNEGSKA (reference sequence). This chain's CDR3 is CSARDPAGGRLETQYF. The CDR3 bases are TGCAGTGCTAGAGATCCAGCGGGGGGCCGGTTGGAGACCCAGTACTTC.

This clonotype was picked up many times. The rearrangement joins TRBV3-1 to TRBJ1-5; TRBD1 matches 7 bases. The CDR3 has 18 amino acids. With 1 base clipped from V and 6 bases from J, the junction kept 15 bases outside the gene matches. Germline values: CDR1 LGHDT, CDR2 YNNKEL (reference sequence). The CDR3 spells CASSQGGATGAFSQPQHF. The CDR3 region has the DNA TGTGCCAGCAGCCAAGGTGGGGCTACAGGGGCGTTTAGTCAGCCCCAGCATTTT.

The rearrangement joins TRBV7-9 to TRBJ1-1, with D unclear. Germline loops: CDR1 SEHNR, CDR2 FQNEAQ (reference sequence). The CDR3 runs 9 residues. Trimming shortened V by 4 bases and J by 11 bases, and 5 bases separated the two germline ends. CDR3 loop: CASSSPAFF. CDR3 sequence (DNA): TGTGCCAGCAGCTCTCCGGCTTTCTTT.

The table lists this clonotype with many counts. The chain couples TRBV20-1 to TRBJ2-5, with 7 bases identical to TRBD2. Germline lookup yields CDR1 DFQATT and CDR2 SNEGSKA (reference sequence). Trimming cost V 0 bases and J 4 bases; bases outside gene matches: 8. The CDR3 sequence is 15 residues long. The CDR3 nucleotides are TGCAGTGCTAGAGATGCCCGGCTAGCGGTAGAGACCCAGTACTTC. Translation gives CSARDARLAVETQYF.

With regard to this clonotype: This may be a read error: a much more frequent sequence differs by one nucleotide. This sequence joins TRBV7-2 and TRBJ1-5, with 9 nucleotides matching TRBD1. CDR1 SGHTA and CDR2 FQGNSA come from the germline V gene. The CDR3 spans 16 residues. CDR3 in amino acids: CASSLMGQGTNHPQHF. CDR3 bases: TGTGCCAGCAGCTTAATGGGACAGGGTACGAATCATCCCCAGCATTTT. Complete variable domain (other parts from reference TRBV7-2 and TRBJ1-5): GAGVSQSPSNKVTEKGKDVELRCDPISGHTALYWYRQSLGQGLEFLIYFQGNSAPDKSGLPSDRFSAERTGGSVSTLTIQRTQQEDSAVYLCASSLMGQGTNHPQHFGDGTRLSIL.

Many counts were recorded for this clonotype. V gene TRBV5-1 combines with J gene TRBJ2-3, with 7 bases identical to TRBD1. This CDR3 is built from 13 residues. Looked up from germline, CDR1 is SGHRS and CDR2 is YFSETQ. J gave up 8 bases and V 5 bases, and 8 bases lay outside the gene matches. CDR3 protein: CASRYEGAATQYF. The CDR3 DNA follows: TGCGCCAGCAGATATGAGGGGGCGGCTACGCAGTATTTT.

As to this clonotype: One end of the junction is discordant with germline, which a read error may explain. V gene TRBV10-2 combines with J gene TRBJ2-7; the match to TRBD1 covers 12 bases. The germline V gene has CDR1 WSHSY and CDR2 SAAADI. This CDR3 contains 14 residues. This CDR3 reads CACSVGQGAGEQYF. The CDR3 DNA sequence: TGCGCCTGCAGTGTGGGACAGGGGGCGGGTGAGCAGTACTTC.

In its sample, this clonotype was seen many times. This chain links TRBV20-1 with TRBJ1-2; no definite D call. Germline V lookup: CDR1 DFQATT, CDR2 SNEGSKA (reference sequence). CDR3 length: 12 amino acids. Trimming removed 4 bases from V and 5 bases from J, with 11 bases in between. CDR3 nucleotides: TGCAGTGCTACCGAGGGAACTTATGGCTACACCTTC. Translation: CSATEGTYGYTF.

In its sample, this clonotype was seen many times. The chain has TRBV4-3 and TRBJ2-3; 7 nucleotides align to TRBD2. This CDR3 contains 16 residues. The V segment lost 3 bases and the J segment 4 bases; nucleotides outside the gene matches: 10. Germline-derived CDR1 and CDR2 are LGHNA and YSLEER. In DNA form, the CDR3 reads TGCGCCAGCAGCCAGAACTCGGCGGGGAGGGCAGATACGCAGTATTTT. It is translated as CASSQNSAGRADTQYF.

This clonotype was seen ten or more times. The chain combines TRBV5-1 with TRBJ2-2; tentative D call: TRBD1 (6 bases). The CDR3 is made up of 14 amino acids. The germline V and J ends were trimmed by 3 bases and 5 bases, with 11 bases remaining between them. Germline V CDR1 and CDR2: SGHRS, YFSETQ. This CDR3 is CASSWGQSTGELFF. The CDR3 bases are TGCGCCAGCAGCTGGGGACAAAGTACCGGGGAGCTGTTTTTT.

This clonotype was counted ten times or more. The V call is TRBV20-1, the J call TRBJ2-3, with a tentative D call TRBD2 (5 bases). V gave up 1 base and J gave up 4 bases, with 9 bases separating them. From germline, CDR1 is DFQATT and CDR2 SNEGSKA (reference sequence). The CDR3 spans 13 residues. CDR3 in amino acids: CSARVGEADTQYF. The CDR3 DNA follows: TGCAGTGCTAGAGTGGGAGAGGCAGATACGCAGTATTTT.

The V gene is TRBV20-1, the J gene TRBJ2-1; the match to TRBD2 covers 14 bases. The CDR3 length is 18 residues. Germline V gene sequence: CDR1 DFQATT, CDR2 SNEGSKA (reference sequence). V lost 5 bases to trimming and J lost 1 base; unmatched junction nucleotides: 10. Here the CDR3 reads CSAATPGLAGGSYNEQFF. Here the CDR3 DNA reads TGCAGTGCTGCGACACCCGGACTAGCGGGAGGTTCCTACAATGAGCAGTTCTTC.